This is a list of T cell receptor beta chains from one sample in a study of identical twins. Via MiXCR, TCRdb re-called the 5' RACE reads, giving one row per CDR3 protein. Among around 680,000 distinct CDR3 sequences, 8.6% were seen once, and the ten largest hold 0.8% to 1%. This same sample was also taken into another study, of yellow fever vaccine responses in identical twins.

Sequences were obtained from PBMCs. These receptors all stem from a young woman in good health. Each CDR3 is given with its conserved first and last residue. The order of the fields is clone size, J gene, D gene, V gene, CDR3 protein, CDR3 DNA. D genes are given only for firm matches. Clone size is shown for a subset of rows, as once, few, many or a class of expanded clone.

-,TRBJ2-1,-,TRBV6-4,CASSDRLGLLRGEQFF,TGTGCCAGCAGTGACCGTTTGGGACTCCTTAGGGGTGAGCAGTTCTTC
many,TRBJ2-1,-,TRBV5-1,CASSSLPSARSYNEQFF,TGCGCCAGCAGCTCCCTGCCTAGCGCACGCTCCTACAATGAGCAGTTCTTC
few,TRBJ2-3,-,TRBV20-1,CSALLAGISTDTQYF,TGCAGTGCCCTCCTTGCGGGGATTAGCACAGATACGCAGTATTTT
-,TRBJ2-5,-,TRBV3-1,CASSRGGSYQETQYF,TGTGCCAGCAGCCGCGGAGGCAGCTACCAAGAGACCCAGTACTTC
few,TRBJ1-1,-,TRBV28,CASSPYKTEAFF,TGTGCCAGCAGTCCCTACAAAACTGAAGCTTTCTTT
many,TRBJ1-1,TRBD1,TRBV28,CATETGPLNTEAFF,TGTGCCACCGAGACAGGGCCCCTAAACACTGAAGCTTTCTTT
few,TRBJ2-7,-,TRBV28,CASSLGLGGGTSSYEQYF,TGTGCCAGCAGTTTGGGGTTGGGGGGCGGGACCAGCTCCTACGAGCAGTACTTC
-,TRBJ2-7,-,TRBV7-9,CASSHRDVPYEQYF,TGTGCCAGCAGCCATCGGGACGTTCCCTACGAGCAGTACTTC
few,TRBJ2-3,TRBD1,TRBV7-9,CASSAGTGQSTDTQYF,TGTGCCAGCAGCGCCGGGACAGGCCAATCCACAGATACGCAGTATTTT
-,TRBJ2-4,TRBD1,TRBV5-5,CASSKGDREGAKNIQYF,TGTGCCAGCAGCAAGGGGGACAGGGAGGGGGCCAAAAACATTCAGTACTTC
-,TRBJ2-5,TRBD1,TRBV10-3,CATALEGQGAAQTQYF,TGTGCCACAGCACTCGAAGGACAGGGGGCGGCTCAGACCCAGTACTTC
-,TRBJ2-3,-,TRBV12-3/TRBV12-4,CASSLTEKGPDTQYF,TGTGCCAGCAGTTTAACAGAGAAGGGCCCAGATACGCAGTATTTT
-,TRBJ1-2,-,TRBV29-1,CSVEGHYGYTF,TGCAGCGTTGAAGGACACTATGGCTACACCTTC
many,TRBJ2-3,TRBD1,TRBV4-3,CASSQFTGGFTDTQYF,TGCGCCAGCAGCCAGTTCACAGGGGGATTCACAGATACGCAGTATTTT
few,TRBJ2-7,-,TRBV24-1,CATSEAGEQYF,TGTGCCACCAGTGAAGCCGGTGAGCAGTACTTC
-,TRBJ2-7,-,TRBV18,CASSAIGYEQYF,TGTGCCAGCTCAGCGATCGGCTACGAGCAGTACTTC
few,TRBJ1-2,TRBD1,TRBV28,CASTGQGYGGYTF,TGTGCCAGCACGGGACAGGGGTATGGAGGCTACACCTTC
few,TRBJ2-1,-,TRBV7-9,CASSPGFDYNEQFF,TGTGCCAGCAGCCCCGGGTTTGACTACAATGAGCAGTTCTTC
-,TRBJ2-1,TRBD1,TRBV27,CASSWTTGDNEQFF,TGTGCCAGCAGCTGGACGACAGGGGACAATGAGCAGTTCTTC
-,TRBJ2-3,-,TRBV9,CASSVAGVPTDTQYF,TGTGCCAGCAGCGTAGCGGGTGTTCCCACAGATACGCAGTATTTT
-,TRBJ1-1,TRBD1,TRBV6-5,CASSYTGANTEAFF,TGTGCCAGCAGTTACACAGGGGCGAACACTGAAGCTTTCTTT
few,TRBJ2-4,TRBD2,TRBV6-1,CASISALRRGETKNIQYF,TGTGCCAGCATATCCGCCCTTAGACGGGGGGAAACCAAAAACATTCAGTACTTC
-,TRBJ2-7,-,TRBV11-2,CASRGWDDEQYF,TGTGCCAGCAGGGGCTGGGACGACGAGCAGTACTTC
-,TRBJ2-4,-,TRBV7-8,CASSLAIAKNIQYF,TGTGCCAGCAGCTTAGCTATAGCCAAAAACATTCAGTACTTC
-,TRBJ2-1,-,TRBV7-3,CASSLLGGGHNEQFF,TGTGCCAGCAGCTTATTAGGGGGGGGCCACAATGAGCAGTTCTTC
-,TRBJ2-3,-,TRBV5-1,CASSLEEVGSRDTQYF,TGCGCCAGCAGCTTAGAAGAGGTCGGGAGTCGAGATACGCAGTATTTT
few,TRBJ2-3,TRBD2,TRBV11-2,CASSFRSGTTDTQYF,TGTGCCAGCAGCTTTAGGAGCGGGACCACAGATACGCAGTATTTT
-,TRBJ2-3,TRBD2,TRBV27,CASSAGTSGGWGDTQYF,TGTGCCAGCAGTGCCGGGACTAGCGGGGGTTGGGGAGATACGCAGTATTTT
-,TRBJ2-7,TRBD2,TRBV20-1,CSARDSGGGRDEQYF,TGCAGTGCTAGAGACTCGGGCGGGGGGCGCGACGAGCAGTACTTC
many,TRBJ2-2,TRBD2,TRBV7-9,CASSFTGGTNTGELFF,TGTGCCAGCAGCTTCACCGGGGGGACGAACACCGGGGAGCTGTTTTTT
-,TRBJ2-3,TRBD2,TRBV7-2,CACSPQASGRTDTQYF,TGTGCCTGCAGCCCACAGGCTAGCGGGAGAACAGATACGCAGTATTTT
-,TRBJ2-1,-,TRBV7-3,CASSLLSGRYNEQFF,TGTGCCAGCAGCCTACTCAGTGGACGGTACAATGAGCAGTTCTTC
-,TRBJ2-3,TRBD2,TRBV29-1,CSVDGLAGADTQYF,TGCAGCGTTGACGGACTAGCGGGAGCAGATACGCAGTATTTT
few,TRBJ2-7,TRBD2,TRBV6-1,CASGNGAGAGEQYF,TGTGCCAGCGGCAACGGAGCGGGAGCTGGCGAGCAGTACTTC
-,TRBJ2-7,TRBD1,TRBV5-1,CASSPTPGQGSVEQYF,TGCGCCAGCAGCCCAACCCCGGGACAGGGGTCTGTGGAGCAGTACTTC
few,TRBJ2-7,TRBD2,TRBV20-1,CSARGLAGLNEQYF,TGCAGTGCTAGAGGTCTAGCGGGCCTAAACGAGCAGTACTTC
many,TRBJ2-7,-,TRBV4-3,CASSHLGSYEQYF,TGCGCCAGCAGCCACCTAGGTTCCTACGAGCAGTACTTC
many,TRBJ2-7,-,TRBV29-1,CSVEGSYEQYF,TGCAGCGTTGAAGGATCCTACGAGCAGTACTTC
few,TRBJ2-6,TRBD1,TRBV5-1,CASSLGQVVSGANVLTF,TGCGCCAGCAGCCTGGGACAGGTGGTATCTGGGGCCAACGTCCTGACTTTC
few,TRBJ1-5,-,TRBV10-3,CAISGGNQPQHF,TGTGCCATCAGTGGGGGGAATCAGCCCCAGCATTTT
few,TRBJ1-6,-,TRBV5-1,CASSLDQGYNSPLHF,TGCGCCAGCAGCTTGGACCAGGGCTATAATTCACCCCTCCACTTT
few,TRBJ2-7,TRBD1,TRBV4-3,CASSQARGQGAHEQYF,TGCGCCAGCAGCCAAGCCCGAGGACAGGGGGCTCATGAGCAGTACTTC
-,TRBJ2-7,-,TRBV20-1,CSASLAPGEQYF,TGCAGTGCTAGTCTTGCTCCTGGCGAGCAGTACTTC
few,TRBJ2-7,TRBD2,TRBV20-1,CSARDSGGAIYEQYF,TGCAGTGCTAGAGATAGCGGGGGGGCAATCTACGAGCAGTACTTC
-,TRBJ2-4,-,TRBV3-1,CATSQDALVENIQYF,TGTGCCACCAGCCAAGATGCGTTAGTGGAAAACATTCAGTACTTC